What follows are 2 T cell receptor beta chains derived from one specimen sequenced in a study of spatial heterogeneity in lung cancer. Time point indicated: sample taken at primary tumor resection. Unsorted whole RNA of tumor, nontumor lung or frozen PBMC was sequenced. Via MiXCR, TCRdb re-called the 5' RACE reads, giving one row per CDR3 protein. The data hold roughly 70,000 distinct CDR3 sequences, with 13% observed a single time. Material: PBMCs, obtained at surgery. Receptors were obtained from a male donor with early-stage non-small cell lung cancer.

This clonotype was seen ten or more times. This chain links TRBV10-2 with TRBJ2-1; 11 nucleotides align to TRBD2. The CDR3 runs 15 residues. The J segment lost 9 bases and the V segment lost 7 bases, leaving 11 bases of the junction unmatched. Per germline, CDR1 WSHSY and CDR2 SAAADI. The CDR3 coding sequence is TGCGCCAGCACCCTAGCGGGAGGAGTCCGCGTTGAGCAGTTCTTC. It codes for CASTLAGGVRVEQFF.

CDR3 DNA: TGCAGCGTGGGGAAGACTAGCGGGAGATATACCTACGAGCAGTACTTC. As protein: CSVGKTSGRYTYEQYF. The chain couples TRBV29-1 to TRBJ2-7, with 12 positions matching TRBD2. The CDR3 contains 16 residues. CDR1 and CDR2 (germline): SQVTM, ANQGSEA. Trimming at V came to 6 bases and at J to 2 bases, leaving 11 bases not matched to a gene.